The 15 T cell receptor beta chains reported below all come from one sample, sequenced in a study of shared clonotypes between healthy human individuals. The data were produced by immunoSEQ multiplex PCR, yet TCRdb's version contains in-frame clones alone and is incomplete. The table includes about 490,000 clones, around 79% detected once. The material sequenced was PBMCs. The receptors originated from a woman between 40 and 55 years old in good health. Some clones in this sample may be carry-over from other donors' samples.

V and J are TRBV30 and TRBJ2-1; D possibly corresponds to TRBD2 (6 bases). The germline V and J ends were trimmed by 3 bases and 6 bases, with 15 bases remaining between them. The CDR3 spans 14 residues. CDR1 is GTSNPN and CDR2 is SVGIG in the germline V gene (reference sequence). The DNA of the CDR3 is TGTGCCTGGAGGCGGGACTCCTCCGTCAATGAGCAGTTCTTC. It codes for CAWRRDSSVNEQFF.

V usage is TRBV6-4 and J usage is TRBJ2-2; D remains ambiguous. Per the germline V gene, CDR1 is MRHNA and CDR2 is SNTAGT. The CDR3 totals 15 residues. Trimming cost V 3 bases and J 3 bases, with 11 bases left between them. The CDR3 region is CASSERDGDTGELFF. CDR3 bases: TGTGCCAGCAGTGAACGTGATGGTGACACCGGGGAGCTGTTTTTT.

The chain carries TRBV29-1 and TRBJ1-2; TRBD1 is a possible D gene (5 bases). V was trimmed by 4 bases and J by 4 bases, leaving 16 bases between them. Germline lookup yields CDR1 SQVTM and CDR2 ANQGSEA. CDR3 length equals 14 residues. CDR3: CSVATQKGPYGYTF. The CDR3 DNA reads as TGCAGCGTTGCTACACAGAAGGGACCCTATGGCTACACCTTC.

To note about this clone: Other DNA sequences from this sample encode an identical CDR3 as well. The rearrangement joins TRBV9 to TRBJ2-1; 7 bases agree with TRBD2. The CDR3 contains 15 residues. Trimming at V came to 0 bases and at J to 5 bases, leaving 5 bases not matched to a gene. Germline V lookup: CDR1 SGDLS, CDR2 YYNGEE. The CDR3 spells CASSVGGSGDNEQFF. DNA for the CDR3: TGTGCCAGCAGCGTAGGCGGGAGCGGCGACAATGAGCAGTTCTTC.

The CDR3: CAINRGGARDTEAFF. The CDR3 coding sequence is TGTGCCATCAATCGGGGGGGAGCTAGGGACACTGAAGCTTTCTTT. This chain uses TRBV10-3 with TRBJ1-1; maybe TRBD1 (5 bases). CDR1 and CDR2 from the germline V gene are ENHRY and SYGVKD. The CDR3 spans 15 residues. Trimming stripped 7 bases from V and 3 bases from J, with 18 bases between.

The chain uses TRBV19 and TRBJ1-5; D remains unclear. CDR1 is LNHDA, CDR2 SQIVND, per germline (reference sequence). Trimming pared 6 bases from V and 0 bases from J, leaving 3 bases between. The CDR3 consists of 12 residues. Written as DNA, the CDR3 is TGTGCCAGTAGAAATAGCAATCAGCCCCAGCATTTT. Protein sequence: CASRNSNQPQHF.

The chain carries TRBV29-1 and TRBJ1-1; D might be TRBD1 (5 bases). This CDR3 contains 14 residues. The germline V gene encodes CDR1 SQVTM and CDR2 ANQGSEA. The ends were cut back, 2 bases at V and 1 base at J, with 11 bases in the middle. The CDR3 protein is CSVENWGGNTEAFF. CDR3 DNA: TGCAGCGTTGAAAATTGGGGGGGGAACACTGAAGCTTTCTTT.

The V and J genes are TRBV2 and TRBJ2-3; 9 nucleotides agree with TRBD2. The CDR3 length is 16 residues. V lost 4 bases to trimming and J lost 5 bases; unmatched junction nucleotides: 10. The germline gives CDR1 SNHLY, CDR2 FYNNEI. The CDR3 region has the DNA TGTGCCAGCAGTGTGATGGTAGCGGGAGCGGGAGATACGCAGTATTTT. Its translation is CASSVMVAGAGDTQYF. Together with reference TRBV2 and TRBJ2-3, the CDR3 gives the full variable domain: EPEVTQTPSHQVTQMGQEVILRCVPISNHLYFYWYRQILGQKVEFLVSFYNNEISEKSEIFDDQFSVERPDGSNFTLKIRSTKLEDSAMYFCASSVMVAGAGDTQYFGPGTRLTVL.

The chain is built from TRBV12-5 and TRBJ2-1; 11 bases match TRBD2. With V trimmed by 1 base and J by 6 bases, 5 bases remained unmatched. Germline-derived CDR1 and CDR2 are LGHNT and FRNRAP. The CDR3 length is 16 residues. The CDR3 here is CASGLGGTSGFNEQFF. The CDR3 DNA reads as TGTGCTAGTGGTTTGGGAGGGACTAGCGGCTTCAATGAGCAGTTCTTC.

V and J are TRBV7-9 and TRBJ2-7, with 8 bases that match TRBD1. The CDR3 length is 18 residues. V trimming: 5 bases; J trimming: 3 bases; junction bases outside the gene matches: 18. Germline CDR1 is SEHNR and CDR2 is FQNEAQ (reference sequence). The CDR3 nucleotides read TGTGCCAGCAGCCCCCTGGACAGGGACGACACCTTACGCTACGAGCAGTACTTC. The encoded protein is CASSPLDRDDTLRYEQYF.

CDR3 amino acids: CAWSGGGSGFEQFF. The CDR3 nucleotides read TGTGCCTGGAGTGGGGGCGGGAGCGGGTTTGAGCAGTTCTTC. The V and J genes are TRBV30 and TRBJ2-1, with 7 nucleotides matching TRBD2. CDR1 is GTSNPN and CDR2 is SVGIG in the germline V gene (reference sequence). V trimming: 1 base; J trimming: 9 bases; junction bases outside the gene matches: 9. The CDR3 is 14 residues long.

This sequence joins TRBV10-3 and TRBJ1-2; 9 bases match TRBD1. Germline V CDR1 and CDR2: ENHRY, SYGVKD. After removal of 7 bases from V and 4 bases from J, the junction contained 7 bases not matched to a gene. The CDR3 has 14 amino acids. The CDR3 loop is CAITPGQGVYGYTF. In DNA, the CDR3 is TGTGCCATCACCCCGGGACAGGGTGTCTATGGCTACACCTTC.

The sample holds a few counts of this clone. The rearrangement links TRBV6-6 to TRBJ2-2, with 8 positions matching TRBD1. With V trimmed by 7 bases and J by 7 bases, 8 bases remained unmatched. The length of the CDR3 is 14 residues. Germline V CDR1 and CDR2: MNHNY, SVGAGI (reference sequence). The CDR3 reads CASTPDRASGELFF. The CDR3 DNA sequence: TGTGCCAGCACCCCGGACAGGGCCAGCGGGGAGCTGTTTTTT.

The chain has TRBV2 and TRBJ1-2, with a possible D match to TRBD1 (6 bases). V was cut by 3 bases and J by 4 bases, with 15 bases left in between. The CDR3 has 15 residues. Germline CDR1 SNHLY, CDR2 FYNNEI. The CDR3 is CASSEDSRAIYGYTF. CDR3 in DNA: TGTGCCAGCAGTGAGGACAGTCGGGCCATCTATGGCTACACCTTC.

The gene calls are TRBV6-5 and TRBJ1-3; D is uncertain. The CDR3 runs 16 residues. Germline CDR1 reads MNHEY; CDR2 reads SVGAGI. Deletions cut 0 bases from V and 2 bases from J, with 11 bases between. CDR3 DNA sequence: TGTGCCAGCAGTTACTCGAGGCCGACCGCTGGAAACACCATATATTTT. It yields the protein CASSYSRPTAGNTIYF.